Below, 14 T cell receptor beta chains from the same sample are listed, as sequenced in a study of blood T cell repertoires in COVID-19. Assay: immunoSEQ multiplex PCR; the TCRdb copy retains only in-frame clones and omits some. The table lists roughly 45,000 clones, over 65% of them singletons. Sequencing was performed on peripheral blood. The receptors shown here come from a human donor in a cohort sampled during active COVID-19.

The CDR3 nucleotides read TGTGCCAGCAGCGACACAGGGGTGAATTCACCCCTCCACTTT. It translates to CASSDTGVNSPLHF. The chain combines TRBV2 with TRBJ1-6, with 7 bases aligning to TRBD1. V dropped 6 bases and J dropped 7; count of bases not matched to a gene: 6. Germline lookup yields CDR1 SNHLY and CDR2 FYNNEI. CDR3 length equals 14 residues.

The V gene is TRBV3-1 (or the pseudogene TRBV3-2), the J gene TRBJ2-1; TRBD2 matches 10 bases. Germline V lookup: CDR1 LGHDT, CDR2 YNNKEL (reference sequence). This CDR3 spans 15 amino acids. V was pared by 4 bases and J by 6 bases, with 6 bases of the junction left unmatched. The CDR3 nucleotides read TGTGCCAGCAGCCTCGGACCTAGCGGGGGCAATGAGCAGTTCTTC. Translation gives CASSLGPSGGNEQFF.

This chain uses TRBV19 with TRBJ2-7, with D unresolved. CDR3 length equals 13 residues. Germline CDR1 and CDR2: LNHDA and SQIVND (reference sequence). V shed 4 bases and J shed 2 bases, with 9 bases lying between them. DNA for the CDR3: TGTGCCAGTAGTACACAGAATCCCTACGAGCAGTACTTC. It yields the protein CASSTQNPYEQYF.

V gene TRBV5-5 combines with J gene TRBJ1-2; D unresolved. This CDR3 is 18 amino acids long. V lost 0 bases and J lost 1, with 19 bases in between. Germline V lookup: CDR1 SGHKS, CDR2 YYEKEE (reference sequence). This CDR3 reads CASSLEEVGRPNNYGYTF. CDR3 sequence (DNA): TGTGCCAGCAGCTTGGAGGAAGTGGGGAGACCAAATAACTATGGCTACACCTTC.

This chain joins TRBV7-9 and TRBJ2-7, with D perhaps TRBD1 (5 bases). The CDR3 is made up of 17 amino acids. Germline V CDR1 and CDR2: SEHNR, FQNEAQ (reference sequence). Trimming stripped 3 bases from V and 3 bases from J, with 21 bases between. The CDR3 sequence: CASSFPTDSFPFYEQYF. The DNA for the CDR3 is TGTGCCAGCAGCTTTCCGACAGACAGCTTCCCCTTCTACGAGCAGTACTTC.

This chain joins TRBV7-2 and TRBJ1-2; unclear D gene. Germline loops: CDR1 SGHTA, CDR2 FQGNSA. The CDR3 totals 13 residues. With 2 bases removed from V and 4 bases from J, the gap between germline ends came to 8 bases. Written as DNA, the CDR3 is TGTGCCAGCAGCTTAACCGAGATCTATGGCTACACCTTC. Protein sequence: CASSLTEIYGYTF.

This chain joins TRBV7-3 and TRBJ2-7; TRBD2 is a possible D gene (5 bases). The germline V and J ends were trimmed by 1 base and 4 bases, with 8 bases remaining between them. The germline CDR1 and CDR2 sequences are SGHTA and FQGTGA. This CDR3 is 13 amino acids long. CDR3 coding DNA: TGTGCCAGCAGCTTAAGTCCGGGGTACGAGCAGTACTTC. Amino acid sequence: CASSLSPGYEQYF.

The count of this clone is one. The chain uses TRBV12-5 and TRBJ2-7, with TRBD1 matching over 7 bases. The CDR3 contains 14 residues. Germline V gene lookup returns CDR1 LGHNT and CDR2 FRNRAP. V lost 6 bases to trimming and J lost 2 bases; unmatched junction nucleotides: 7. The CDR3 sequence is CASGSRDSTYEQYF. CDR3 nucleotides: TGTGCTAGTGGGTCCCGGGACAGCACCTACGAGCAGTACTTC.

The rearrangement links TRBV27 to TRBJ2-3, with D possibly being TRBD2 (5 bases). Germline loops: CDR1 MNHEY, CDR2 SMNVEV (reference sequence). This CDR3 is 17 amino acids long. V was clipped by 3 bases and J by 2 bases, with 18 bases between them. The CDR3 coding sequence is TGTGCCAGCAGTTTTGGAGGCTTAAACACGGCCACAGATACGCAGTATTTT. This gives the protein CASSFGGLNTATDTQYF.

This clone has a handful of counts. The genes are TRBV2 and TRBJ1-2; D gene unclear. The ends were cut back, 8 bases at V and 7 bases at J, with 17 bases in the middle. The CDR3 runs 13 residues. The germline CDR1 and CDR2 sequences are SNHLY and FYNNEI. CDR3 nucleotides: TGTGCCAGCCGCCGGGGAGGAAAGGGTGGCTACACCTTC. This sequence encodes CASRRGGKGGYTF.

The chain carries TRBV11-1 and TRBJ1-1, with 7 bases lining up with TRBD1. Unmatched junction bases numbered 2, after V lost 10 bases and J lost 0 bases. Germline loops: CDR1 SGHAT, CDR2 FQDESV (reference sequence). The CDR3 extends over 12 amino acids. For the CDR3, the DNA is TGTGCCACGGGACAGATGAACACTGAAGCTTTCTTT. Amino acid sequence: CATGQMNTEAFF.

The J gene is TRBJ2-5, the V gene TRBV6-1, with D possibly TRBD2 on 6 matching bases. The V end was cut by 3 bases, the J end by 5 bases, with 16 bases between. Looked up from germline, CDR1 is MNHNS and CDR2 is SASEGT. There are 15 residues in the CDR3. The CDR3 here is CASSEGLVGMETQYF. The CDR3 nucleotides are TGTGCCAGCAGTGAGGGACTGGTGGGGATGGAGACCCAGTACTTC.

V gene TRBV9 combines with J gene TRBJ2-3; TRBD2 is a possible D gene (6 bases). The CDR3 loop spans 16 amino acids. Germline lookup yields CDR1 SGDLS and CDR2 YYNGEE. V was trimmed by 0 bases and J by 2 bases, leaving 13 bases between them. The CDR3, as DNA: TGTGCCAGCAGCGTAGGTGGGGGACTTCCCACAGATACGCAGTATTTT. Translating gives CASSVGGGLPTDTQYF.

This sequence joins TRBV5-1 and TRBJ2-7, with 11 bases aligning to TRBD1. V shed 4 bases and J 5 bases; nucleotides not matched to a gene: 8. This CDR3 spans 15 amino acids. CDR1 is SGHRS, CDR2 YFSETQ, per germline. DNA for the CDR3: TGCGCCAGCAGCCTAGGCTGGACAGGGGGCCACGAGCAGTACTTC. This gives the protein CASSLGWTGGHEQYF.